Each of the 14 T cell receptor beta chains below was sequenced from the same sample in a study of blood T cells in healthy people across ages. Using a J-beta primer mix together with a sample-barcoded 5' primer, a second PCR was run for about 7 to 12 cycles. Each CDR3 protein is one row after TCRdb ran MiXCR on the 5' RACE reads. The sample has about 1.8 million distinct CDR3 sequences, around half seen once; the top ten hold around 2.1%. The source material was blood. Receptors originate from a woman in her thirties or forties in good health.

The chain links TRBV27 to TRBJ2-7; no reliable D call. Gene TRBJ2-5 matches the end of the DNA better, so the J call may be wrong. The germline V gene has CDR1 MNHEY and CDR2 SMNVEV (reference sequence). The CDR3 is made up of 14 amino acids. CDR3 amino acids: CASSFVFSKETQYF. In nucleotides, the CDR3 is TGTGCCAGCAGCTTCGTCTTTAGCAAAGAGACCCAGTACTTC.

This clonotype was found a few times. The chain joins TRBV13 to TRBJ2-1; D is perhaps TRBD2 (6 bases). The V gene lost 0 bases and the J gene lost 5 bases, with 23 bases spanning the gap. This CDR3 is built from 19 residues. From germline, CDR1 is PRHDT and CDR2 FYEKMQ (reference sequence). In DNA, the CDR3 is TGTGCCAGCAGCTTAGGTGACATGGGCGGGGCCCTATTTAACAATGAGCAGTTCTTC. This sequence encodes CASSLGDMGGALFNNEQFF.

This chain links TRBV6-2 or TRBV6-3 with TRBJ2-7, with a weak D call TRBD2 (6 bases). The V end was cut by 2 bases, the J end by 3 bases, with 26 bases between. CDR3 length: 19 amino acids. Germline assignment: CDR1 MNHEY and CDR2 SVGEGT. For the CDR3, the DNA is TGTGCCAGCAGTTACAGGAGGGGTATGGAACAGCCAAGACACTACGAGCAGTACGTC. Its protein is CASSYRRGMEQPRHYEQYV.

In its sample, this clonotype was seen a few times. CDR3 amino acids: CASSPPSGGTYNEQFF. The CDR3 DNA reads TGTGCCAGCTCGCCCCCTAGCGGGGGAACCTACAATGAGCAGTTCTTC. V is TRBV18 and J is TRBJ2-1, with 10 bases matching TRBD2. CDR1 and CDR2 from the germline V gene are KGHSH and LQKENI. V lost 6 bases and J lost 2; bases outside the gene matches: 7. The CDR3 covers 16 residues.

The table lists this clonotype with a few counts. The chain uses TRBV7-3 and TRBJ2-1; D ambiguous. CDR1 is SGHTA and CDR2 is FQGTGA in the germline V gene. The CDR3 length is 13 residues. The ends were cut back, 5 bases at V and 7 bases at J, with 12 bases in the middle. This chain's CDR3 is CASSPPISNEQFF. The CDR3 region has the DNA TGTGCCAGCAGCCCCCCGATTTCGAATGAGCAGTTCTTC.

This clonotype was observed a few times. The CDR3 DNA is TGTGCCAGCAGTCGGTCCGGACTAGAGACCCAGTACTTC. Translation: CASSRSGLETQYF. V and J are TRBV12-3 or TRBV12-4 and TRBJ2-5, with D possibly being TRBD2 (5 bases). The CDR3 has 13 amino acids. The germline V and J ends were trimmed by 5 bases and 4 bases, with 11 bases remaining between them.

The chain recombines TRBV4-3 with TRBJ2-3; D perhaps matches TRBD2 (6 bases). V was cut by 2 bases and J by 6 bases, with 15 bases left in between. The CDR3 sequence is 15 residues long. Germline V gene sequence: CDR1 LGHNA, CDR2 YSLEER. The CDR3 sequence is CASSQSRDSSDTQYF. The DNA for the CDR3 is TGCGCCAGCAGCCAAAGTAGGGACTCTAGTGATACGCAGTATTTT.

There are a few counts of this clonotype. The chain has TRBV9 and TRBJ1-2; D is possibly TRBD1 (6 bases). CDR1 is SGDLS, CDR2 YYNGEE, per germline. Trimming took 3 bases from V and 8 from J, leaving 17 bases between them. The CDR3 contains 14 residues. The CDR3 is CASSGGQSTVGYTF. CDR3 nucleotides: TGTGCCAGCAGCGGCGGACAGTCGACGGTCGGCTACACCTTC.

The chain combines TRBV20-1 with TRBJ2-3; 9 bases are shared with TRBD2. Germline CDR1 and CDR2: DFQATT and SNEGSKA (reference sequence). The junction had 5 bases not matched to a gene; V was cut back by 5 bases and J by 2 bases. CDR3 size: 14 residues. The CDR3 spells CSAVPSGNTDTQYF. CDR3 sequence (DNA): TGCAGTGCTGTCCCTAGCGGGAACACAGATACGCAGTATTTT.

The chain employs TRBV10-3 and TRBJ2-5; D perhaps matches TRBD2 (5 bases). V shed 2 bases and J shed 2 bases, with 9 bases lying between them. The CDR3 totals 14 residues. Germline values: CDR1 ENHRY, CDR2 SYGVKD. DNA for the CDR3: TGTGCCATCAGTGAGGCGGACTCACAAGAGACCCAGTACTTC. It encodes CAISEADSQETQYF.

V usage is TRBV21-1 and J usage is TRBJ2-5; the table gives TRBD2 as D, unverified against the DNA. TRBV21-1 is shown as a pseudogene. CDR3 length: 17 residues. CDR3 DNA: TGTGCCAGCAGCAAAGTCGGACTAGCGGGGGGTCAAGAGACCCAGTACTTC. Protein sequence: CASSKVGLAGGQETQYF.

J is TRBJ2-1 and V is TRBV6-2 or TRBV6-3, with TRBD1 as a possible D gene (6 bases). Near its end, the DNA agrees better with TRBJ2-7, so the J call may be wrong. The CDR3 contains 15 residues. Germline lookup yields CDR1 MNHEY and CDR2 SVGEGT. The CDR3 protein is CASSDSRGSYNEQYF. The CDR3, as DNA: TGTGCCAGCAGTGATTCTAGGGGGTCCTACAATGAGCAGTACTTC.

The V and J genes are TRBV11-2 and TRBJ2-5, with D uncertain. The CDR3 spans 12 residues. Trimming pared 6 bases from V and 5 bases from J, leaving 10 bases between. CDR1 is SGHAT and CDR2 is FQNNGV in the germline V gene. The CDR3 spells CASSLYVETQYF. CDR3 nucleotide sequence: TGTGCCAGCAGTCTTTACGTTGAGACCCAGTACTTC.

This clonotype was counted between two and nine times. V is TRBV29-1 and J is TRBJ2-1; no reliable D call. This CDR3 is built from 13 residues. Germline V gene sequence: CDR1 SQVTM, CDR2 ANQGSEA. V was clipped by 6 bases and J by 5 bases, with 14 bases between them. CDR3 nucleotides: TGCAGCGTCGGTTCGAACGTAGACAATGAGCAGTTCTTC. Encoded protein: CSVGSNVDNEQFF.